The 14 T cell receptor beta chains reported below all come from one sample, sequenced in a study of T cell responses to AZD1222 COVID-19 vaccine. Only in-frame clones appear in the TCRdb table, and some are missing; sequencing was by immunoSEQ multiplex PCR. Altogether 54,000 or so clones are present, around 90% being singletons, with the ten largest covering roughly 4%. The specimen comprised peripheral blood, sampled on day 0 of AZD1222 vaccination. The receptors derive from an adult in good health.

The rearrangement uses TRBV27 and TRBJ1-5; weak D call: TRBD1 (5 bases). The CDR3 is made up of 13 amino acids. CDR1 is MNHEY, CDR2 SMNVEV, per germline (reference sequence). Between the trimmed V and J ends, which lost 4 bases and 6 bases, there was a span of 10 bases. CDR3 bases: TGTGCCAGCAGTTCAGGGATAAGTCAGCCCCAGCATTTT. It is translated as CASSSGISQPQHF.

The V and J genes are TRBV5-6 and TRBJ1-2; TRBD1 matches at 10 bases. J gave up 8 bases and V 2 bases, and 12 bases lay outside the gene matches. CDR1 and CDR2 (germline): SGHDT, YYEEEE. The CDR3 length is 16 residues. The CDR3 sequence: CASSFKRRTGGLGYTF. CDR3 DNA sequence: TGTGCCAGCAGCTTTAAACGGCGGACAGGGGGTTTGGGCTACACCTTC.

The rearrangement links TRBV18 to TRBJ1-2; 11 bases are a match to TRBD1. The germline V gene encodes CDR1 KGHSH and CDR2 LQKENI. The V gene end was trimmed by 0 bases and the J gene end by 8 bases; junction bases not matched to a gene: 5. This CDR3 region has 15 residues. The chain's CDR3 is CASSPPGTGGLGYTF. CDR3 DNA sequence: TGTGCCAGCTCACCACCCGGGACAGGGGGTCTCGGCTACACCTTC.

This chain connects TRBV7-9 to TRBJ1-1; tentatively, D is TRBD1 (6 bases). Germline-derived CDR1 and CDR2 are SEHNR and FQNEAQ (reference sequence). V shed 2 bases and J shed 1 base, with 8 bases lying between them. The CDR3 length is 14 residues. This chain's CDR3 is CASSLTGRNTEAFF. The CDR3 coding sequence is TGTGCCAGCAGCTTAACAGGGAGGAACACTGAAGCTTTCTTT.

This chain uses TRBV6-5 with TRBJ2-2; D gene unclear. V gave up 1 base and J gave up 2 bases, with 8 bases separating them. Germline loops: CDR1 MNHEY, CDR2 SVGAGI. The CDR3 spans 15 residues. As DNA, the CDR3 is TGTGCCAGCAGTTACTTCGACCAAAACACCGGGGAGCTGTTTTTT. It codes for CASSYFDQNTGELFF.

The DNA for the CDR3 is TGTGCCAGCAGTTACAATCCGGGGCAGGGATCAGATCAGCCCCAGCATTTT. This gives the protein CASSYNPGQGSDQPQHF. This chain uses TRBV6-2 or TRBV6-3 with TRBJ1-5, with D possibly being TRBD1 (5 bases). Germline-derived CDR1 and CDR2 are MNHEY and SVGEGT. This CDR3 has 17 amino acids. V lost 2 bases, J lost 5 bases, and 19 bases lay in between.

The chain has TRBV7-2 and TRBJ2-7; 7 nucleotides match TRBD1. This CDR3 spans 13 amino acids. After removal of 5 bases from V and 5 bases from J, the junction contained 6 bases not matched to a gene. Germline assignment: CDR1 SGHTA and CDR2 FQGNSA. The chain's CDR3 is CASSPGTENEQYF. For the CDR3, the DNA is TGTGCCAGCAGCCCCGGGACAGAGAACGAGCAGTACTTC.

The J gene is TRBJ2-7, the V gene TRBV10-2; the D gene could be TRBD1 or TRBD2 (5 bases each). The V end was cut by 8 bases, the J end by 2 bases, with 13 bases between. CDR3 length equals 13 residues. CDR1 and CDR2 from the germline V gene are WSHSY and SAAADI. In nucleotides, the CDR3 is TGCGCCAGCGGGGACGGTGGGGCCTACGAGCAGTACTTC. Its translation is CASGDGGAYEQYF.

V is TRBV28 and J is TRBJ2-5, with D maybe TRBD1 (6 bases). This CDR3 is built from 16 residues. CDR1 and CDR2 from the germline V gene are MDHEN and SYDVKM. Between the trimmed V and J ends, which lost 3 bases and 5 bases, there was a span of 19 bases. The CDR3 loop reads CASSFEGVGQGETQYF. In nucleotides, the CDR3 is TGTGCCAGCAGTTTTGAGGGAGTAGGGCAGGGGGAGACCCAGTACTTC.

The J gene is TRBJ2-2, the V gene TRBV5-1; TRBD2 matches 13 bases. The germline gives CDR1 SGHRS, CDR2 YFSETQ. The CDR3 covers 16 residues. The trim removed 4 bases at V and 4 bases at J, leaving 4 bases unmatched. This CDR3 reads CASSPGTSGVTGELFF. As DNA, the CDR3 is TGCGCCAGCAGCCCGGGGACTAGCGGGGTCACCGGGGAGCTGTTTTTT.

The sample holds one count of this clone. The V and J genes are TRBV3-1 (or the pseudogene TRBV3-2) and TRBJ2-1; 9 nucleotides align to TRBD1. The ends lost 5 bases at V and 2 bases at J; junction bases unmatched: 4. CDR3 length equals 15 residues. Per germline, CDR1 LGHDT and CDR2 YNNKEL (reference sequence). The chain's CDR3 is CASSEQGATYNEQFF. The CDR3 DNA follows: TGTGCCAGCAGCGAACAGGGGGCCACCTACAATGAGCAGTTCTTC.

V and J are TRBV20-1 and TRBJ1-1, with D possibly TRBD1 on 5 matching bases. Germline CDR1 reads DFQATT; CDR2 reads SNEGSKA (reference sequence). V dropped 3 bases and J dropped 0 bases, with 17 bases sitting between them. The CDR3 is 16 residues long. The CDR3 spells CSASPRDGRMNTEAFF. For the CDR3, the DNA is TGCAGTGCTAGTCCCCGGGACGGACGAATGAACACTGAAGCTTTCTTT.

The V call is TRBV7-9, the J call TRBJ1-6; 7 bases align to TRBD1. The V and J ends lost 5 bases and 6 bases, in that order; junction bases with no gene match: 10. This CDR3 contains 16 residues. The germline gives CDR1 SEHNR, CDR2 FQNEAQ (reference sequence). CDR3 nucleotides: TGTGCCAGCAGCCCCATATCCGGGACAGCTAATTCACCCCTCCACTTT. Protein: CASSPISGTANSPLHF.

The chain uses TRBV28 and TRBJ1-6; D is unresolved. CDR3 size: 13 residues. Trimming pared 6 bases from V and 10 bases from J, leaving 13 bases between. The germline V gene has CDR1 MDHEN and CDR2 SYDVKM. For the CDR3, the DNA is TGTGCCAGCAGCCTAGGGAATTTATCACCCCTCCACTTT. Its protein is CASSLGNLSPLHF.